A single sample gave rise to the 6 T cell receptor beta chains below, sequenced in a study of blood T cell repertoires in COVID-19. Generated by immunoSEQ multiplex PCR, the TCRdb table keeps only in-frame clones and is missing some. The sample consists of 200,000 to 250,000 clones, around 82% of them appearing once. The sequenced sample was peripheral blood. The receptors shown here come from a woman aged 60-75 years with acute or convalescent COVID-19.

This chain connects TRBV13 to TRBJ2-1, with 7 bases that match TRBD1. Per the germline V gene, CDR1 is PRHDT and CDR2 is FYEKMQ (reference sequence). Germline trimming cut 5 bases from V and 5 bases from J; bases unmatched to any gene: 12. This CDR3 is 16 amino acids long. The CDR3 DNA is TGTGCCAGCAGCCCAAGACAGGGCTACCCTAACAATGAGCAGTTCTTC. Protein product: CASSPRQGYPNNEQFF.

Written as DNA, the CDR3 is TGTGCCAGCAGTGACTCCCCAGGGGCCTATGGCTACACCTTC. Translating gives CASSDSPGAYGYTF. The gene calls are TRBV6-4 and TRBJ1-2; tentative D call: TRBD1 (6 bases). CDR1 and CDR2 from the germline V gene are MRHNA and SNTAGT. CDR3 length: 14 amino acids. The V and J ends lost 0 bases and 4 bases respectively, with 9 bases between them.

The rearrangement joins TRBV10-3 to TRBJ1-1; tentatively, D is TRBD1 (6 bases). V was clipped by 11 bases and J by 1 base, with 23 bases between them. The length of the CDR3 is 16 residues. CDR1 ENHRY and CDR2 SYGVKD come from the germline V gene. The CDR3: CAAVPEGGQRNTEAFF. DNA for the CDR3: TGTGCCGCCGTTCCCGAGGGTGGACAGAGGAACACTGAAGCTTTCTTT.

Concerning this clone itself: Germline is not matched at one junction end, which may reflect a read error. V is TRBV13 and J is TRBJ1-1, with a tentative D call TRBD1 (5 bases). This CDR3 is 14 amino acids long. CDR1 PRHDT and CDR2 FYEKMQ come from the germline V gene (reference sequence). CDR3 loop: CASSFRDWNAEAFF. CDR3 nucleotides: TGTGCCAGCAGCTTCCGGGACTGGAACGCTGAAGCTTTCTTT.

The gene calls are TRBV5-4 and TRBJ1-1; TRBD1 matches at 7 bases. This CDR3 region has 18 residues. The germline V gene has CDR1 SGHNT and CDR2 YYREEE (reference sequence). V was pared by 4 bases and J by 11 bases, with 26 bases of the junction left unmatched. The CDR3 DNA reads as TGTGCCAGCAGCCGAACCCCGGGACAGAAGCCTGAGGGGGGTAGGGCTTTCTTT. Encoded protein: CASSRTPGQKPEGGRAFF.

CDR3 sequence reads: CASEPGQGGNQPQHF. The CDR3 DNA follows: TGTGCCAGTGAACCGGGACAGGGGGGAAATCAGCCCCAGCATTTT. The J gene is TRBJ1-5, the V gene TRBV19; 11 bases match TRBD1. V was pared by 8 bases and J by 4 bases, with 7 bases of the junction left unmatched. The CDR3 sequence is 15 residues long. The germline V gene encodes CDR1 LNHDA and CDR2 SQIVND (reference sequence).